The T cell receptor beta chain described here comes from a study of blood T cell repertoires in COVID-19. Study in general: Specimens from acute and convalescent COVID-19 originated in the United States, Italy and Spain. T cells, B-cell-depleted T cells, or PBMCs provided the cDNA or gDNA that served as material.

Seattle patient enrollment occurred during active infection, with longitudinal follow-up thereafter. Per the authors' pipeline: Amplification from reference gene primers served as the basis for estimated nucleated cell counts. Method: immunoSEQ multiplex PCR; TCRdb's copy keeps in-frame clones and lacks some. V and J calls and clone size are given by that table; D and trimming were obtained from the DNA. This table has about 370,000 clones, 89% appearing once. This CDR3 has 13 residues. V was cut by 5 bases and J by 7 bases, with 11 bases left in between. Germline V gene sequence: CDR1 KGHDR, CDR2 SFDVKD.

The J gene is TRBJ2-1, the V gene TRBV24-1; no clear D gene. This receptor was taken from a woman in her twenties or thirties with COVID-19, enrolled during active disease. The sample comprised peripheral blood. The CDR3 nucleotides read TGTGCCACCAGTGGTAATACTTTGAATGAGCAGTTCTTC. Protein product: CATSGNTLNEQFF.